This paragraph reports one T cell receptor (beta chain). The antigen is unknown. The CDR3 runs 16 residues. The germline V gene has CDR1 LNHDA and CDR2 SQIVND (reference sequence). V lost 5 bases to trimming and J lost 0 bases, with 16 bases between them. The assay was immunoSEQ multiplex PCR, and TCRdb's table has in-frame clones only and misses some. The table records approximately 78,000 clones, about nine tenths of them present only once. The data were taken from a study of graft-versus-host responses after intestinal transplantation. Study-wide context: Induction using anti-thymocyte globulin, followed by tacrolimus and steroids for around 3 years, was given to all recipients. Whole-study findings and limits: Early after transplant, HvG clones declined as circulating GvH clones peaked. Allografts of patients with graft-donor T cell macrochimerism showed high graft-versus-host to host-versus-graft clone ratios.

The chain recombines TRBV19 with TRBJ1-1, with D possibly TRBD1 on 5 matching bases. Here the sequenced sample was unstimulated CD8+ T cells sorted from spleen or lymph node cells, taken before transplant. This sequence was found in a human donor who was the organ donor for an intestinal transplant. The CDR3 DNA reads TGTGCCAGTAGTCACCGACAGCCAAAGGTGAACACTGAAGCTTTCTTT. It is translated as CASSHRQPKVNTEAFF.